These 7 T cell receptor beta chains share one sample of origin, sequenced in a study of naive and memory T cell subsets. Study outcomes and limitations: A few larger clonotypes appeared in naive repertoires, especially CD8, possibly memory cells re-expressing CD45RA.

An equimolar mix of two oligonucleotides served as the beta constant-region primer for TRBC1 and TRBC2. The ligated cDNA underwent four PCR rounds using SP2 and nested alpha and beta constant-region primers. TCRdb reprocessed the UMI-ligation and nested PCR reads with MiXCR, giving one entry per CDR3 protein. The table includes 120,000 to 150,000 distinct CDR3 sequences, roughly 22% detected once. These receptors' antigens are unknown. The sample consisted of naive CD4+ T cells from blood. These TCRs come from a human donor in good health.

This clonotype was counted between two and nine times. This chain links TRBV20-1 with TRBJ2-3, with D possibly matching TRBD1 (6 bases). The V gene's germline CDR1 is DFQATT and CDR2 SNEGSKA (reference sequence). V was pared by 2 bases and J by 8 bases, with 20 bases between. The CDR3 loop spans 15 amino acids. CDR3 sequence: CSARKEGQQGGTQYF. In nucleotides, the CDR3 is TGCAGTGCTAGAAAGGAAGGTCAACAAGGGGGTACGCAGTATTTT.

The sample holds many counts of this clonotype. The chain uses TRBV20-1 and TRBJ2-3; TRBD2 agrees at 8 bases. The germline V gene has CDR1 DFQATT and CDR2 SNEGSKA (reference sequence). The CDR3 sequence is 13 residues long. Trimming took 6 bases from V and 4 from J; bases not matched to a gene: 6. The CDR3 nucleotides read TGCAGTGCCCCTCGGGGGGGGGCAGATACGCAGTATTTT. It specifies CSAPRGGADTQYF.

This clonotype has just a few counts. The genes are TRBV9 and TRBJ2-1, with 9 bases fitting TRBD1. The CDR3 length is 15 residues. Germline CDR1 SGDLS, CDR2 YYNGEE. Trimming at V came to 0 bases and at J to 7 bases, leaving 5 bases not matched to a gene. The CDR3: CASSVVQGARNEQFF. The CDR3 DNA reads TGTGCCAGCAGCGTAGTACAGGGGGCGAGAAATGAGCAGTTCTTC.

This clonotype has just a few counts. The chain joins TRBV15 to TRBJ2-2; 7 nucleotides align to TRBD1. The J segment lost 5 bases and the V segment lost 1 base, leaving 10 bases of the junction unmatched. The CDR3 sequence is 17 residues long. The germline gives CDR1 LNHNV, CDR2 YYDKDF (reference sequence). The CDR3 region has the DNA TGTGCCACCAGCAGAGGAGGGGGCGCAGGAAGGACCGGGGAGCTGTTTTTT. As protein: CATSRGGGAGRTGELFF.

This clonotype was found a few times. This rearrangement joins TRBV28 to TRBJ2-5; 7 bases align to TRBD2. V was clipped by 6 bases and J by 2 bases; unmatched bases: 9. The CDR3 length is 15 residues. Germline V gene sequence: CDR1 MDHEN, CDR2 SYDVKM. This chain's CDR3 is CASRGGGGGQETQYF. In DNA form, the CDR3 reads TGTGCCAGCAGGGGCGGTGGGGGAGGGCAAGAGACCCAGTACTTC.

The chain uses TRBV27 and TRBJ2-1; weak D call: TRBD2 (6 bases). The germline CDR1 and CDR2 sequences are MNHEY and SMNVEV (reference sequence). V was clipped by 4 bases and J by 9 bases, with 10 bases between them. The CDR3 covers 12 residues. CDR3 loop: CASSWRGGEQFF. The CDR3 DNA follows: TGTGCCAGCAGTTGGCGGGGCGGTGAGCAGTTCTTC.

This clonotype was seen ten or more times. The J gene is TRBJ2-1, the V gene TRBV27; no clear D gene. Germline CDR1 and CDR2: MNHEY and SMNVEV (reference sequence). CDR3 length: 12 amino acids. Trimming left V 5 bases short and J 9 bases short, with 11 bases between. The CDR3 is CASSARRTEQFF. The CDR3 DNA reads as TGTGCCAGCAGTGCCCGGAGAACTGAGCAGTTCTTC.